This T cell receptor beta chain was sequenced in a study of cytomegalovirus exposure and HLA in healthy donors. PCR amplification relied on 60 Vbeta primers (plus 13 Jbeta primers). Generated by immunoSEQ multiplex PCR, the TCRdb table keeps only in-frame clones and is missing some. The table lists some 130,000 clones, approximately 75% of them singletons. Germline V gives CDR1 SSHAT, CDR2 FNYEAQ (reference sequence). CDR3 length: 15 residues. Details on this clone: The junction departs from the called germline gene at one end, perhaps through a read error.

The receptor was derived from a woman aged 40 to 49 in good health and CMV-seropositive. Input material: PBMCs. The chain recombines TRBV7-7 with TRBJ2-5; 7 bases line up with TRBD2. CDR3 sequence (DNA): TGTGCTAGCAGCATAGGACTAGAGGGTCGAGAGACCCAGTACTTC. This translates into CASSIGLEGRETQYF.